This entry concerns a single T cell receptor (beta chain). What it recognizes is unknown. The V segment lost 6 bases and the J segment 5 bases; nucleotides outside the gene matches: 9. This CDR3 has 14 amino acids. From germline, CDR1 is SQVTM and CDR2 ANQGSEA. The data originate from a study of neurological immune-mediated disorders. Synthesis of cDNA was performed by 5'RACE using 10-nucleotide random UMIs. TCRdb ran MiXCR on the 5' RACE reads and lists one entry per CDR3 protein. The sample yields about 30,000 distinct CDR3 sequences, around 10% seen once. Source material was 2 million unsorted PBMCs, stored at -80 °C in RNAlater. Findings and caveats of the study: None of the CDR3 amino acid sequences of expanded clones were shared across subjects, and this suggested private repertoires in all groups.

Specimen: PBMCs. The V gene is TRBV29-1, the J gene TRBJ1-1; 10 bases line up with TRBD1. This clonotype was sampled from a man aged 60-69 years in good health. Here the CDR3 reads CSVGPGQGSTEAFF. The CDR3 DNA is TGCAGCGTGGGACCGGGACAGGGGAGTACTGAAGCTTTCTTT.